The T cell receptor (beta chain) under discussion was sequenced for a study of CD8 T cells in ankylosing spondylitis. Unmatched junction bases numbered 6, after V lost 5 bases and J lost 9 bases. The CDR3 contains 14 residues. Germline lookup yields CDR1 SNHLY and CDR2 FYNNEI. The study's findings and limits: Within peripheral blood, clones linked to disease were CD8+ and relatively rare. Disease-associated clones were reportedly significantly overrepresented in matched ankylosing spondylitis synovial fluid. A motif in TCR beta, a set of 8 or 9 highly homologous variants, appeared characteristic of ankylosing spondylitis blood.

This clonotype was picked up a small number of times. Its matching antigen is unknown. Libraries for TCR beta were made by quantitative 5'-RACE with molecular barcodes. TCRdb called the 5' RACE reads again in MiXCR, with one record for every CDR3 protein. The table includes 350,000 or so distinct CDR3 sequences, roughly 8% detected once. The V gene is TRBV2, the J gene TRBJ1-6; 8 bases are a match to TRBD1. The sequenced material came from blood, either unsorted or a sorted T cell fraction (not recorded which). This receptor was identified in a male donor with ankylosing spondylitis. The CDR3 is CASSFDRGSSPLHF. In DNA, the CDR3 is TGTGCCAGCAGTTTCGACAGGGGAAGTTCACCCCTCCACTTT.